This T cell receptor (beta chain) was sequenced for a study of blood T cells in healthy people across ages. Study-level findings and limits: Higher diversity, along with more naive CD4+ cells, distinguished long-lived donors from aged donors.

With respect to this clonotype: The antigen remains undetermined.

This CDR3 spans 15 amino acids. After removal of 0 bases from V and 6 bases from J, the junction contained 0 bases not matched to a gene. Germline CDR1 and CDR2: SGHTA and FQGNSA. With a J-beta primer mix and a sample-barcoded 5' primer, a second PCR ran about 7 to 11 cycles. TCRdb reprocessed the 5' RACE reads via MiXCR and lists one record per CDR3 protein. Of fewer than 800,000 distinct CDR3 sequences in the sample, about 30% are singletons; the top ten hold 15%. Input material: blood. The chain couples TRBV7-2 to TRBJ2-1, with TRBD2 matching 12 bases. This sequence was found in a woman older than 75 in good health. This CDR3 is CASSLAGLAGNEQFF. As DNA, the CDR3 is TGTGCCAGCAGCTTAGCGGGACTAGCGGGCAATGAGCAGTTCTTC.